This TCR beta chain was identified during a study of tumor-infiltrating lymphocytes in primary liver carcinoma. Study context: Treatment of the patients' primary liver carcinoma consisted of surgical resection. Patients comprised men and women whose ages fell between 30 and 69 years.

A primer matching the constant region was used to make TCR beta cDNA from 500 to 600 ng of total RNA. ARM-PCR, slightly modified, supplied the TCR beta libraries through three nested multiplex PCR rounds. The opening two PCR rounds, around 11 cycles each, paired TRBV1-TRBV30 forward primers with a C-beta reverse primer. TCRdb re-derived calls from the multiplex PCR reads in MiXCR, one entry per CDR3 protein. The sample holds about 180,000 distinct CDR3 sequences; 60% are singletons and the top ten take around three quarters. The germline CDR1 and CDR2 sequences are SQVTM and ANQGSEA. The CDR3 totals 13 residues. The V end lost 8 bases, the J end lost 3 bases, and 17 bases lay between the germline ends. Unsorted whole blood yielded blood RNA, and germline DNA was extracted as well. Chronic HBV infection was present in the patients, who were treatment-naive.

The V and J genes are TRBV29-1 and TRBJ2-7; possibly TRBD2 for D (5 bases). This clonotype was sampled from a man aged 40-49 years with primary liver carcinoma and hepatitis B virus infection. Sequencing was done on a sample of peripheral blood. The CDR3 is CSTRENEFYEQYF. The CDR3 nucleotides are TGCAGCACAAGGGAGAATGAATTCTACGAGCAGTACTTC.